At least ten counts were recorded for the clone carrying this TCR beta chain. Antigen unknown. Scientists made TCR beta libraries using quantitative 5'-RACE with molecular barcodes. TCRdb re-called the 5' RACE reads with MiXCR, one entry per CDR3 protein. The data contain around 130,000 distinct CDR3 sequences, over 6.5% of them singletons. This sample is part of a study of CD8 T cells in ankylosing spondylitis. Study findings and constraints: Disease-linked clones were reportedly significantly enriched in matched ankylosing spondylitis synovial fluid.

V was clipped by 7 bases and J by 3 bases; unmatched bases: 5. CDR3 length: 14 residues. Per the germline V gene, CDR1 is KGHDR and CDR2 is SFDVKD. The specimen sequenced was blood, either unsorted or a sorted T cell fraction (not recorded which). This sequence originates from a male donor with ankylosing spondylitis or in good health (not recorded which). The rearrangement links TRBV24-1 to TRBJ1-1; 9 bases are shared with TRBD1. The CDR3 reads CATRPGTGYTEAFF. In nucleotides, the CDR3 is TGTGCCACCAGACCCGGGACAGGGTACACTGAAGCTTTCTTT.